The next 9 T cell receptor beta chains were all read from a single sample in a study of blood T cell repertoires in COVID-19 (dated by TCRdb to the early 2020s). Libraries were built with the immunoSEQ multiplex PCR assay. TCRdb holds this immuneACCESS table with in-frame rearrangements only. Some clones are missing; in checked studies, unresolved V genes explain under half, and the rest has no known cause. Recorded for this sample are fewer than 700,000 clones; about 89% of them occurred a single time. The ten largest clones take up around 7.8% of the sample. The sample comprised peripheral blood. The receptors shown here come from a woman in her forties or fifties with COVID-19, enrolled during active disease.

J is TRBJ1-2 and V is TRBV5-6; maybe TRBD1 (5 bases). Looked up from germline, CDR1 is SGHDT and CDR2 is YYEEEE. The CDR3 length is 12 residues. V was cut by 3 bases and J by 6 bases, with 9 bases left in between. The CDR3 DNA reads as TGTGCCAGCAGCTGGGGGGAGGATGGCTACACCTTC. Its protein product is CASSWGEDGYTF. Complete variable domain (other parts from reference TRBV5-6 and TRBJ1-2): DAGVTQSPTHLIKTRGQQVTLRCSPKSGHDTVSWYQQALGQGPQFIFQYYEEEERQRGNFPDRFSGHQFPNYSSELNVNALLLGDSALYLCASSWGEDGYTFGSGTRLTVV.

V and J are TRBV6-5 and TRBJ1-1; D gene uncertain. CDR1 is MNHEY and CDR2 is SVGAGI in the germline V gene. Trimming pared 6 bases from V and 1 base from J, leaving 6 bases between. CDR3 length equals 12 residues. CDR3 nucleotides: TGTGCCAGCAGCTCACAGAACACTGAAGCTTTCTTT. It codes for CASSSQNTEAFF.

This sequence joins TRBV2 and TRBJ2-5, with 7 bases fitting TRBD2. CDR1 and CDR2 from the germline V gene are SNHLY and FYNNEI. The CDR3 sequence is 13 residues long. The V and J ends lost 1 base and 5 bases, in that order; junction bases with no gene match: 1. The CDR3 DNA sequence: TGTGCCAGCAGTGAAGGGGGGGGTGAGACCCAGTACTTC. This codes for CASSEGGGETQYF.

The chain links TRBV5-1 to TRBJ1-1, with D possibly being TRBD1 (6 bases). The CDR3 extends over 15 amino acids. V lost 7 bases to trimming and J lost 4 bases, with 20 bases between them. The V gene's germline CDR1 is SGHRS and CDR2 YFSETQ. The CDR3 loop reads CASSGEGVYGTEAFF. Here the CDR3 DNA reads TGCGCCAGCTCGGGGGAGGGGGTCTATGGCACTGAAGCTTTCTTT.

V is TRBV5-1 and J is TRBJ1-2; tentatively, D is TRBD1 (5 bases). There are 14 residues in the CDR3. V was trimmed by 4 bases and J by 4 bases, leaving 14 bases between them. Germline values: CDR1 SGHRS, CDR2 YFSETQ. CDR3: CASSASGLIYGYTF. The CDR3 DNA reads as TGCGCCAGCAGCGCATCGGGACTCATCTATGGCTACACCTTC. Filled out from reference TRBV5-1 and TRBJ1-2, the complete variable domain reads KAGVTQTPRYLIKTRGQQVTLSCSPISGHRSVSWYQQTPGQGLQFLFEYFSETQRNKGNFPGRFSGRQFSNSRSEMNVSTLELGDSALYLCASSASGLIYGYTFGSGTRLTVV.

V usage is TRBV9 and J usage is TRBJ2-1; 7 bases fit TRBD2. The CDR3 is 16 residues long. Germline V gene sequence: CDR1 SGDLS, CDR2 YYNGEE. With 0 bases clipped from V and 3 bases from J, the junction kept 6 bases outside the gene matches. The CDR3 sequence is CASSVGPRDYYNEQFF. The DNA for the CDR3 is TGTGCCAGCAGCGTAGGCCCCCGGGACTACTACAATGAGCAGTTCTTC.

This clone appeared a single time. This sequence joins TRBV9 and TRBJ1-5, with 7 bases identical to TRBD1. V lost 0 bases to trimming and J lost 4 bases; unmatched junction nucleotides: 4. Germline assignment: CDR1 SGDLS and CDR2 YYNGEE. The CDR3 spans 15 residues. The CDR3 protein is CASSVDPTGNQPQHF. The CDR3 DNA is TGTGCCAGCAGCGTAGACCCGACAGGGAATCAGCCCCAGCATTTT.

The chain is built from TRBV2 and TRBJ1-4, with D possibly being TRBD1 (5 bases). The V end lost 10 bases, the J end lost 5 bases, and 17 bases lay between the germline ends. CDR3 length equals 14 residues. Germline values: CDR1 SNHLY, CDR2 FYNNEI. The CDR3 here is CANRRGGRNEKLFF. Written as DNA, the CDR3 is TGTGCCAACCGACGTGGGGGGAGGAATGAAAAACTGTTTTTT.

This clone has only one observation. The chain links TRBV24-1 to TRBJ1-2; D may be TRBD1 (5 bases). V lost 2 bases, J lost 5 bases, and 11 bases lay in between. CDR1 KGHDR and CDR2 SFDVKD come from the germline V gene. This CDR3 is built from 14 residues. CDR3: CATSDSAGLYGYTF. For the CDR3, the DNA is TGTGCCACCAGTGATTCGGCAGGGCTTTATGGCTACACCTTC.